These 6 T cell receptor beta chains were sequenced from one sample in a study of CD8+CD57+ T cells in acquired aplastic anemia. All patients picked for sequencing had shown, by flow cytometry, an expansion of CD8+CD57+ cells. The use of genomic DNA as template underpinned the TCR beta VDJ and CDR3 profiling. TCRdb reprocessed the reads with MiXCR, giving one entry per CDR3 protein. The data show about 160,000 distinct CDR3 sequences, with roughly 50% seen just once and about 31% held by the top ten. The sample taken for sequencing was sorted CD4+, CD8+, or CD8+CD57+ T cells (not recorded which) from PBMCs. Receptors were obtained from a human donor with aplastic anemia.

The CDR3 bases are TGCAGTGCTGAGGGGCAACGCACAGATACGCAGTATTTT. As protein: CSAEGQRTDTQYF. The chain combines TRBV20-1 with TRBJ2-3; TRBD1 or TRBD2 may be the D gene (5 bases each). Germline-derived CDR1 and CDR2 are DFQATT and SNEGSKA (reference sequence). Trimming removed 5 bases from V and 1 base from J, with 10 bases in between. The CDR3 is 13 amino acids.

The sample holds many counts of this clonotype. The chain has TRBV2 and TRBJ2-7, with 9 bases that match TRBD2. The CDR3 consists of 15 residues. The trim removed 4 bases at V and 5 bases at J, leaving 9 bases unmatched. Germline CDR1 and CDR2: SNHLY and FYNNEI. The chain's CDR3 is CASSGGTSSSNEQYF. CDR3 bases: TGTGCCAGCAGTGGAGGGACTAGCTCGTCCAACGAGCAGTACTTC. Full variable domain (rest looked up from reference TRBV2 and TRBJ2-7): EPEVTQTPSHQVTQMGQEVILRCVPISNHLYFYWYRQILGQKVEFLVSFYNNEISEKSEIFDDQFSVERPDGSNFTLKIRSTKLEDSAMYFCASSGGTSSSNEQYFGPGTRLTVT.

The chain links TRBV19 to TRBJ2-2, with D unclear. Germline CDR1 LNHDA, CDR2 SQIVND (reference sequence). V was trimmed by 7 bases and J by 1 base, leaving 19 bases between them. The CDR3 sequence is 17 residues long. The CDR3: CASTDRSPIKNTGELFF. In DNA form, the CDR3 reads TGTGCCAGTACCGATCGGTCTCCGATAAAGAACACCGGGGAGCTGTTTTTT.

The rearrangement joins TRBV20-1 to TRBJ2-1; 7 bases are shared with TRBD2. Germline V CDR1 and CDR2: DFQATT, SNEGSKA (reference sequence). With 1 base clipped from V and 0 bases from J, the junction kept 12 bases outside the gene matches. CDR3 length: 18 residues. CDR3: CSARGGGSGSSSYNEQFF. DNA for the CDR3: TGCAGTGCTAGAGGGGGCGGTAGCGGGTCGAGCTCCTACAATGAGCAGTTCTTC.

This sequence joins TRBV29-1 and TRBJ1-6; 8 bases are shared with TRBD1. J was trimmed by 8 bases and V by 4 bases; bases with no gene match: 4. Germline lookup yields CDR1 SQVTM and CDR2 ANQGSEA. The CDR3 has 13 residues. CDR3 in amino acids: CSVGQGRDSPLHF. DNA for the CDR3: TGCAGCGTTGGACAGGGGAGAGATTCACCCCTCCACTTT.

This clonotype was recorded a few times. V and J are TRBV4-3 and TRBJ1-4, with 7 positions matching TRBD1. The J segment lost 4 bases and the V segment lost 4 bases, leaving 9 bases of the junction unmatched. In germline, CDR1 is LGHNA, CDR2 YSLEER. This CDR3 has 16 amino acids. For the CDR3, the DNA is TGCGCCAGCAGCCGAGGCGTGACAGGGTTTAATGAAAAACTGTTTTTT. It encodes CASSRGVTGFNEKLFF.